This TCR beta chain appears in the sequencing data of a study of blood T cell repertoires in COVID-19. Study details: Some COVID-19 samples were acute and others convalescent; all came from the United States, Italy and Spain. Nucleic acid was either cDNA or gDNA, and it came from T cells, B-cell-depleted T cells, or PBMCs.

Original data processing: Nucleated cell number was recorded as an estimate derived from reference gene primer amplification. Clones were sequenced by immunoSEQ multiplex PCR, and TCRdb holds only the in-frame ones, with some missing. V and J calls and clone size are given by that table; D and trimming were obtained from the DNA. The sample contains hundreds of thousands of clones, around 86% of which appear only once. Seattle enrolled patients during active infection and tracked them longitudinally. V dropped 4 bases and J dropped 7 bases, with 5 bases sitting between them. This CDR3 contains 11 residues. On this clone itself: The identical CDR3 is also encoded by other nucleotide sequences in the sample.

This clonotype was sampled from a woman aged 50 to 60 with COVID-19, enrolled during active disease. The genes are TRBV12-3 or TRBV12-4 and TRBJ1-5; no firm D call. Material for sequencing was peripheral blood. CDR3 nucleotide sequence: TGTGCCAGCAGTTCCGGGCAGCCCCAGCATTTT. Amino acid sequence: CASSSGQPQHF.